These 25 T cell receptor beta chains came from one sample sequenced in a study of T cells in Graves' hyperthyroidism and ophthalmopathy. From RNA transcripts, TCR beta CDR3 regions were amplified. The HTBI primer set drove a first-round RT-PCR of the TCR CDR3. TCRdb re-called the multiplex PCR reads with MiXCR, one entry per CDR3 protein. The top ten clones hold approximately 8.7% of a sample with 750,000 to 900,000 distinct CDR3 sequences, more than 30% of them seen once. What was sequenced was blood. These receptor sequences come from a man aged 18 to 29 with Graves' hyperthyroidism.

This clonotype was counted only a few times. The chain recombines TRBV29-1 with TRBJ2-2, with unresolved D. Germline lookup yields CDR1 SQVTM and CDR2 ANQGSEA. The ends were cut back, 4 bases at V and 4 bases at J, with 10 bases in the middle. The CDR3 spans 13 residues. DNA of the CDR3: TGCAGCGTTGTATCCAGCGCCACCGGGGAGCTGTTTTTT. It is translated as CSVVSSATGELFF.

The rearrangement joins TRBV7-9 to TRBJ2-7, with D perhaps matching TRBD1 (6 bases). V lost 2 bases, J lost 7 bases, and 15 bases lay in between. The CDR3 is made up of 14 amino acids. The germline gives CDR1 SEHNR, CDR2 FQNEAQ (reference sequence). For the CDR3, the DNA is TGTGCCAGCAGCTTATCCCAGGGGCCGGGGGAGCAGTACTTC. It yields the protein CASSLSQGPGEQYF.

The rearrangement links TRBV10-3 to TRBJ2-1, with D hard to call. Germline lookup yields CDR1 ENHRY and CDR2 SYGVKD. The CDR3 is made up of 14 amino acids. V was trimmed by 3 bases and J by 6 bases, leaving 12 bases between them. CDR3 sequence reads: CAISDIPGRNEQFF. Here the CDR3 DNA reads TGTGCCATCAGTGATATCCCAGGCCGCAATGAGCAGTTCTTC.

In its sample, this clonotype was seen a few times. The chain employs TRBV7-3 and TRBJ2-2; D unresolved. Trimming removed 4 bases from V and 8 bases from J, with 14 bases in between. The length of the CDR3 is 14 residues. Looked up from germline, CDR1 is SGHTA and CDR2 is FQGTGA. The CDR3 coding sequence is TGTGCCAGCAGCTCGAAAGTGGTATCGGGGGAGCTGTTTTTT. Translated, it gives CASSSKVVSGELFF.

The table lists this clonotype with many counts. The chain has TRBV15 and TRBJ2-7, with D possibly matching TRBD1 (5 bases). CDR3 length: 15 residues. Germline lookup yields CDR1 LNHNV and CDR2 YYDKDF (reference sequence). V lost 0 bases and J 6 bases, leaving 15 bases between the germline ends. The CDR3 region is CATSRDRVVGGEQYF. The CDR3 bases are TGTGCCACCAGCAGAGACAGGGTGGTAGGTGGCGAGCAGTACTTC.

This sequence joins TRBV9 and TRBJ2-7; tentatively, D is TRBD1 (6 bases). This CDR3 has 14 amino acids. Germline V lookup: CDR1 SGDLS, CDR2 YYNGEE. With 3 bases removed from V and 4 bases from J, the gap between germline ends came to 14 bases. The CDR3 is CASSEGVDLYEQYF. CDR3 bases: TGTGCCAGCAGCGAGGGGGTTGACCTATACGAGCAGTACTTC.

The gene calls are TRBV7-9 and TRBJ1-1; D is uncertain. Trimming stripped 0 bases from V and 10 bases from J, with 12 bases between. This CDR3 spans 13 amino acids. CDR1 is SEHNR, CDR2 FQNEAQ, per germline (reference sequence). The CDR3 DNA follows: TGTGCCAGCAGCTTAGCGGGGATCCGGGGAGCTTTCTTT. This sequence encodes CASSLAGIRGAFF.

The J gene is TRBJ2-7, the V gene TRBV2; 7 bases align to TRBD2. The germline V gene encodes CDR1 SNHLY and CDR2 FYNNEI. The CDR3 contains 16 residues. J gave up 7 bases and V 2 bases, and 14 bases lay outside the gene matches. The CDR3 nucleotides read TGTGCCAGCAGTGAAAACGCTCCTTTGATGGGGGGGGAGCAGTACTTC. Encoded protein: CASSENAPLMGGEQYF.

The sample holds many counts of this clonotype. The chain recombines TRBV29-1 with TRBJ2-7, with D tentatively TRBD1 (6 bases). This CDR3 region has 13 residues. V lost 6 bases and J 4 bases, leaving 16 bases between the germline ends. Germline CDR1 SQVTM, CDR2 ANQGSEA. The CDR3 DNA is TGCAGCGTCAGGACAGCAAAACCTTACGAGCAGTACTTC. Its translation is CSVRTAKPYEQYF.

The chain recombines TRBV5-4 with TRBJ2-7; 10 bases match TRBD2. CDR3 size: 14 residues. With V trimmed by 1 base and J by 8 bases, 6 bases remained unmatched. Germline CDR1 SGHNT, CDR2 YYREEE (reference sequence). CDR3 bases: TGTGCCAGCAGCTTGTCTCTAGCGGGAGCTCAGCAGTACTTC. Encoded protein: CASSLSLAGAQQYF.

A few counts support this clonotype. The gene calls are TRBV9 and TRBJ2-7; TRBD2 matches 8 bases. The CDR3 is made up of 14 amino acids. CDR1 and CDR2 (germline): SGDLS, YYNGEE. The trim removed 2 bases at V and 4 bases at J, leaving 5 bases unmatched. CDR3 sequence: CASSVSSGVYEQYF. CDR3 in DNA: TGTGCCAGCAGCGTGAGTAGCGGGGTTTACGAGCAGTACTTC.

CDR3 in amino acids: CASAQGVCYGYTF. The CDR3 DNA sequence: TGTGCCAGCGCGCAGGGGGTCTGCTATGGCTACACCTTC. This chain connects TRBV25-1 to TRBJ1-2; 7 bases agree with TRBD1. J gave up 4 bases and V 8 bases, and 7 bases lay outside the gene matches. Per germline, CDR1 MGHDK and CDR2 SYGVNS. CDR3 length equals 13 residues.

V usage is TRBV14 and J usage is TRBJ1-1; the match to TRBD1 covers 8 bases. CDR3 length equals 18 residues. Trimming cost V 4 bases and J 3 bases; bases outside gene matches: 16. Germline CDR1 SGHDN, CDR2 FVKESK. CDR3 protein: CASSPHPGTGIADTEAFF. The DNA of the CDR3 is TGTGCCAGCAGCCCTCATCCCGGGACAGGTATCGCGGACACTGAAGCTTTCTTT.

At least ten counts were recorded for this clonotype. The chain uses TRBV29-1 and TRBJ2-7; perhaps TRBD1 as D (6 bases). Per germline, CDR1 SQVTM and CDR2 ANQGSEA. V lost 4 bases and J lost 0, with 10 bases in between. The CDR3 runs to 13 residues. Written as DNA, the CDR3 is TGCAGCGTTGCGACAGGATACTCCTACGAGCAGTACTTC. Encoded protein: CSVATGYSYEQYF.

A remark on this clonotype: A much larger clone lies one base from this, so it may be a read error. The gene calls are TRBV7-2 and TRBJ1-2, with 7 bases identical to TRBD1. Germline V CDR1 and CDR2: SGHTA, FQGNSA. The CDR3 consists of 12 residues. The CDR3 nucleotides read TGTGCCCGCAGTTATGACAGGGATGGCTACACCTTC. Translation: CARSYDRDGYTF.

There are many counts of this clonotype. The V and J genes are TRBV15 and TRBJ2-7, with unresolved D. The CDR3 has 11 amino acids. V gave up 5 bases and J gave up 6 bases, with 8 bases separating them. Germline assignment: CDR1 LNHNV and CDR2 YYDKDF (reference sequence). Here the CDR3 reads CATSHLREQYF. The CDR3 coding sequence is TGTGCCACCAGCCATCTCCGCGAGCAGTACTTC. Using reference TRBV15 and TRBJ2-7 for the parts outside the CDR3, the full variable domain is DAMVIQNPRYQVTQFGKPVTLSCSQTLNHNVMYWYQQKSSQAPKLLFHYYDKDFNNEADTPDNFQSRRPNTSFCFLDIRSPGLGDTAMYLCATSHLREQYFGPGTRLTVT.

This clonotype was seen only a few times. This chain links TRBV12-3 or TRBV12-4 with TRBJ1-1; no definite D call. The V end was cut by 7 bases, the J end by 0 bases, with 12 bases between. The length of the CDR3 is 14 residues. For the CDR3, the DNA is TGTGCCAGCACGGACGGGTCGGTGAACACTGAAGCTTTCTTT. Amino acids: CASTDGSVNTEAFF.

This clonotype was counted many times. The J gene is TRBJ1-2, the V gene TRBV19, with a tentative D call TRBD1 (6 bases). V was pared by 6 bases and J by 4 bases, with 12 bases between. The CDR3 spans 13 residues. Per germline, CDR1 LNHDA and CDR2 SQIVND (reference sequence). The CDR3 DNA follows: TGTGCCAGTAGGTCGCGGGGGGCCTATGGCTACACCTTC. The encoded protein is CASRSRGAYGYTF. The full variable domain, with the rest looked up from reference TRBV19 and TRBJ1-2, is DGGITQSPKYLFRKEGQNVTLSCEQNLNHDAMYWYRQDPGQGLRLIYYSQIVNDFQKGDIAEGYSVSREKKESFPLTVTSAQKNPTAFYLCASRSRGAYGYTFGSGTRLTVV.

This clonotype was seen more than once but under ten times. The chain carries TRBV9 and TRBJ2-7, with 11 bases identical to TRBD2. CDR3 length: 15 amino acids. Germline lookup yields CDR1 SGDLS and CDR2 YYNGEE. V lost 0 bases, J lost 5 bases, and 4 bases stayed unmatched. CDR3: CASSVGSGRANEQYF. Written as DNA, the CDR3 is TGTGCCAGCAGCGTAGGTAGCGGGAGGGCCAACGAGCAGTACTTC.

This clonotype was counted a few times. This chain links TRBV12-5 with TRBJ2-7, with D hard to call. This CDR3 comprises 11 residues. The V end lost 6 bases, the J end lost 5 bases, and 8 bases lay between the germline ends. CDR1 and CDR2 from the germline V gene are LGHNT and FRNRAP. The DNA for the CDR3 is TGTGCTAGTGGGCCGGCCGACGAGCAGTACTTC. Encoded protein: CASGPADEQYF.

This clonotype was observed a handful of times. This rearrangement joins TRBV5-1 to TRBJ2-7; tentative D call: TRBD2 (5 bases). The V end lost 0 bases, the J end lost 1 base, and 17 bases lay between the germline ends. The CDR3 runs 17 residues. CDR1 and CDR2 (germline): SGHRS, YFSETQ. CDR3 sequence (DNA): TGCGCCAGCAGCTTGGCCGGGATTCCTACGTTGTCCTACGAGCAGTACTTC. Its protein product is CASSLAGIPTLSYEQYF.

Many counts were recorded for this clonotype. This chain joins TRBV15 and TRBJ2-5; D possibly uses TRBD1 or TRBD2 (6 bases each). Germline V gene sequence: CDR1 LNHNV, CDR2 YYDKDF (reference sequence). V was trimmed by 0 bases and J by 4 bases, leaving 27 bases between them. This CDR3 is 20 amino acids long. CDR3 sequence reads: CATSRDTGDTPRATAETQYF. CDR3 DNA sequence: TGTGCCACCAGCAGAGATACGGGGGACACCCCTAGGGCAACGGCAGAGACCCAGTACTTC.

This clonotype was picked up a small number of times. This chain joins TRBV20-1 and TRBJ1-1, with 9 bases that match TRBD1. V lost 3 bases and J lost 4; bases outside the gene matches: 9. The germline V gene encodes CDR1 DFQATT and CDR2 SNEGSKA (reference sequence). This CDR3 spans 15 amino acids. The CDR3 coding sequence is TGCAGTGCTAGGGGGGACAGGGCCGCCGTCACTGAAGCTTTCTTT. Amino acids: CSARGDRAAVTEAFF.

A remark on this clonotype: A much larger clone differs by one base, so this may be a read error. The rearrangement joins TRBV12-3 or TRBV12-4 to TRBJ2-7; 8 bases are a match to TRBD1. The CDR3 runs to 16 residues. The V segment lost 10 bases and the J segment 1 base; nucleotides outside the gene matches: 15. The chain's CDR3 is CAITDLSRGPSYEQYF. In DNA form, the CDR3 reads TGTGCCATCACCGACTTGTCCAGGGGGCCATCCTACGAGCAGTACTTC.

On this clonotype itself: A much larger clone lies one base from this, so it may be a read error. This chain connects TRBV10-3 to TRBJ1-5; unclear D gene. The V end was cut by 10 bases, the J end by 0 bases, with 13 bases between. CDR3 length: 14 residues. Germline V gene lookup returns CDR1 ENHRY and CDR2 SYGVKD. CDR3 in DNA: TGTGCCAGCAGACGGAGGGTTAGCAATCAGCCCCAGCATTTT. This sequence encodes CASRRRVSNQPQHF.